Listed below are T cell receptor beta chains from one sample, sequenced in a study of cytomegalovirus exposure and HLA in healthy donors. Sequenced by immunoSEQ multiplex PCR; TCRdb stores in-frame clones only, minus some. The table shows about 56,000 clones, with roughly nine tenths occurring only once. The sample consisted of PBMCs. All receptors derive from a man between 18 and 29 years old in good health and CMV-seronegative. CDR3s leave out the opening cysteine and the closing phenylalanine or tryptophan. Fields, in order: CDR3 protein, D gene, J gene, clone size, V gene. D genes are given only for firm matches. The listing skips clone size in some rows; elsewhere it reads once, few, many or a size class.

ASSLQGLYEQY	.	TRBJ2-7	.	TRBV7-2
ATPDRAGELF	TRBD1	TRBJ2-2	.	TRBV13
ASSYVGGTEAF	.	TRBJ1-1	.	TRBV6-5
ASSFSQGAHNEQF	TRBD1	TRBJ2-1	.	TRBV11-3
ASSATGGGKAF	TRBD1	TRBJ1-1	.	TRBV7-2
ASSPRLNEQF	.	TRBJ2-1	.	TRBV13
ATSRDRSGGSNYGYT	TRBD1	TRBJ1-2	.	TRBV15
ASSIGRNIVYEQY	TRBD2	TRBJ2-7	.	TRBV19
ASSQDGTVYGGELF	TRBD1	TRBJ2-2	.	TRBV14
ASSLIQGSTGELF	TRBD1	TRBJ2-2	.	TRBV5-8
ASLMTGDRIDQPQH	TRBD1	TRBJ1-5	.	TRBV9
ASSLHLGLAGGPRREQY	TRBD2	TRBJ2-7	.	TRBV11-2
ATRPAGYDTDTQY	.	TRBJ2-3	few	TRBV15
ASSPEEGGKNYGYT	.	TRBJ1-2	.	TRBV4-2
ASSLVGRGNEKLF	.	TRBJ1-4	.	TRBV5-4
ASSVVGLAGGSSYNEQF	TRBD2	TRBJ2-1	.	TRBV9
ASSLLAGSYNEQF	TRBD2	TRBJ2-1	.	TRBV27
ASESGNGLYEQY	TRBD2	TRBJ2-7	.	TRBV7-9
ASSYMSGGELF	.	TRBJ2-2	.	TRBV6-5
ASSQGHGLYEQY	.	TRBJ2-7	.	TRBV4-1
ASIERTTDTQY	.	TRBJ2-3	.	TRBV28
SAASRTGGQEQY	TRBD1	TRBJ2-7	.	TRBV29-1
ASTSPYEQY	.	TRBJ2-7	.	TRBV11-3
ASSLPGVYGYT	.	TRBJ1-2	few	TRBV5-5
ASSPSRGRETQY	.	TRBJ2-5	once	TRBV28
AILGTSGRGTGELF	TRBD2	TRBJ2-2	.	TRBV10-3
ASSLIIATASYEQY	.	TRBJ2-7	.	TRBV28
ASSYVGLAAADTQY	TRBD2	TRBJ2-3	.	TRBV6-5
ASSQRAGVIYEQY	TRBD2	TRBJ2-7	.	TRBV4-3
ASTSDRSSYNEQF	TRBD1	TRBJ2-1	.	TRBV6-1
ASTQGQGSRQPQH	TRBD1	TRBJ1-5	.	TRBV19
ASSYPGVGDTQY	.	TRBJ2-3	.	TRBV6-5
ASSLAEGTSGTDTQY	TRBD2	TRBJ2-3	.	TRBV11-3
ASTAGESEAF	.	TRBJ1-1	.	TRBV5-1
ASSLNNRATEAF	.	TRBJ1-1	.	TRBV5-4
ASSQQARPGNEQF	.	TRBJ2-1	.	TRBV4-2
ASQENWRTYEQY	.	TRBJ2-7	once	TRBV19
ASSEGRFTGELF	.	TRBJ2-2	.	TRBV6-1
ASSAGGSPQH	.	TRBJ1-5	once	TRBV7-9
ASSQVLAGNTGELF	.	TRBJ2-2	.	TRBV14
ASSNEGLAGDTGELF	.	TRBJ2-2	.	TRBV21-1
ASSLEDRSGYT	.	TRBJ1-2	.	TRBV7-9
ASSDRGTGSTDTQY	TRBD1	TRBJ2-3	.	TRBV2
ASTSGRGYNYGYT	.	TRBJ1-2	.	TRBV4-3
ASSPRNTIY	.	TRBJ1-3	.	TRBV11-2
SVVDRANEKLF	.	TRBJ1-4	.	TRBV29-1
ASSSDRNEQF	TRBD1	TRBJ2-1	few	TRBV5-6
ASGGLAGYTGELF	TRBD2	TRBJ2-2	.	TRBV4-2
ASSLRLAANEQF	TRBD2	TRBJ2-1	.	TRBV4-2
ASSFGPMRANEQF	.	TRBJ2-1	.	TRBV5-6
ASSYGEIAYEQY	.	TRBJ2-7	.	TRBV6-5
ATSGHQFSGNTIY	.	TRBJ1-3	.	TRBV4-1